Presented here are 5 T cell receptor beta chains from one specimen sequenced in a study of read filtering for tumor transcriptome and immune sequencing. The library was built from around 0.4 ug RNA with molecular barcoded adaptors for alpha/delta and beta/gamma chains. TCRdb re-derived calls from the reads in MiXCR, one entry per CDR3 protein. The sample lists tens of thousands of distinct CDR3 sequences; roughly 13% were seen once. The sequenced material came from a population of CD138-negative cells sorted from bone marrow. These receptors were obtained from a donor at least 40 years old with multiple myeloma.

This clonotype occurred a few times. The chain links TRBV7-9 to TRBJ2-3; either TRBD1 or TRBD2 may fit D (6 bases each). V was clipped by 1 base and J by 2 bases, with 10 bases between them. The CDR3 runs to 15 residues. In germline, CDR1 is SEHNR, CDR2 FQNEAQ (reference sequence). CDR3 region: CASSLGGTNTDTQYF. The CDR3 DNA sequence: TGTGCCAGCAGCTTAGGCGGGACAAACACAGATACGCAGTATTTT.

There are many counts of this clonotype. The chain carries TRBV7-3 and TRBJ2-1; D uncertain. Germline lookup yields CDR1 SGHTA and CDR2 FQGTGA. V was clipped by 5 bases and J by 0 bases, with 14 bases between them. This CDR3 is built from 16 residues. The CDR3, as DNA: TGTGCCAGCAGCGCCGGGTGGCGGAGCTCCTACAATGAGCAGTTCTTC. Translated, it gives CASSAGWRSSYNEQFF. Full variable domain (outside the CDR3, taken from reference TRBV7-3 and TRBJ2-1): GAGVSQTPSNKVTEKGKYVELRCDPISGHTALYWYRQSLGQGPEFLIYFQGTGAADDSGLPNDRFFAVRPEGSVSTLKIQRTERGDSAVYLCASSAGWRSSYNEQFFGPGTRLTVL.

This clonotype has at least ten counts. The chain joins TRBV29-1 to TRBJ2-1, with D perhaps TRBD2 (6 bases). Germline loops: CDR1 SQVTM, CDR2 ANQGSEA. The CDR3 is 15 amino acids. Trimming cost V 1 base and J 9 bases, with 19 bases left between them. The DNA for the CDR3 is TGCAGCGTTGAAGGGATTGATGGGACTCGAAGTGAGCAGTTCTTC. This codes for CSVEGIDGTRSEQFF.

The V and J genes are TRBV3-1 and TRBJ2-5, with 12 bases lining up with TRBD2. The junction had 7 bases not matched to a gene; V was cut back by 6 bases and J by 5 bases. Germline V gene data show CDR1 as LGHDT and CDR2 as YNNKEL (reference sequence). This CDR3 has 15 amino acids. CDR3 in DNA: TGTGCCAGCAGTAGAGGACTAGCGGGATCGGAGACCCAGTACTTC. This encodes CASSRGLAGSETQYF.

There are many counts of this clonotype. The genes are TRBV2 and TRBJ2-1; D might be TRBD2 (5 bases). V dropped 5 bases and J dropped 5 bases, with 7 bases sitting between them. The CDR3 is made up of 12 amino acids. Germline V lookup: CDR1 SNHLY, CDR2 FYNNEI. CDR3 DNA sequence: TGTGCCAGCAGTTTTAGCGACAATGAGCAGTTCTTC. Amino acids: CASSFSDNEQFF. Variable domain in full (rest from reference TRBV2 and TRBJ2-1): EPEVTQTPSHQVTQMGQEVILRCVPISNHLYFYWYRQILGQKVEFLVSFYNNEISEKSEIFDDQFSVERPDGSNFTLKIRSTKLEDSAMYFCASSFSDNEQFFGPGTRLTVL.